One and the same sample provided the 28 T cell receptor beta chains below, sequenced in a study of CD8 T cells in ankylosing spondylitis. Via MiXCR, TCRdb re-called the 5' RACE reads, giving one row per CDR3 protein. The table shows 290,000 or so distinct CDR3 sequences, with about 20% occurring only once. The sample comprised blood, either unsorted or a sorted T cell fraction (not recorded which). All receptors derive from a female donor with ankylosing spondylitis or in good health (not recorded which).

The gene calls are TRBV19 and TRBJ2-4, with no clear D. Germline-derived CDR1 and CDR2 are LNHDA and SQIVND (reference sequence). The V gene lost 5 bases and the J gene lost 0 bases, with 11 bases spanning the gap. The CDR3 sequence is 15 residues long. This chain's CDR3 is CASSPGRLAKNIQYF. CDR3 DNA sequence: TGTGCCAGTAGTCCCGGACGGTTAGCCAAAAACATTCAGTACTTC.

This clonotype was recorded at least ten times. J is TRBJ1-2 and V is TRBV12-3 or TRBV12-4; no definite D call. The CDR3 has 13 residues. V shed 7 bases and J shed 5 bases, with 14 bases lying between them. CDR3 in amino acids: CASKAEQVYGYTF. The CDR3 nucleotides are TGTGCCAGCAAGGCGGAACAAGTGTATGGCTACACCTTC.

The chain combines TRBV7-9 with TRBJ1-1; 8 bases are shared with TRBD1. Germline CDR1 SEHNR, CDR2 FQNEAQ (reference sequence). The junction had 3 bases not matched to a gene; V was cut back by 6 bases and J by 3 bases. This CDR3 has 13 amino acids. The CDR3 bases are TGTGCCAGCAGACAGACAGGGGACACTGAAGCTTTCTTT. Its protein is CASRQTGDTEAFF.

Points on this clonotype: A much larger clone differs by one base, so this may be a read error. The rearrangement joins TRBV7-2 to TRBJ2-3, with D unresolved. CDR1 SGHTA and CDR2 FQGNSA come from the germline V gene. The V end was cut by 3 bases, the J end by 2 bases, with 15 bases between. CDR3 size: 16 residues. As DNA, the CDR3 is TGTGCCAGCAGCTTTGGAATGGACCGCTACACAGATACGCAGTATTTT. This gives the protein CASSFGMDRYTDTQYF.

In this sample, this clonotype turned up many times. The CDR3 reads CASSLAGEDTQYF. CDR3 DNA: TGTGCCAGCAGCTTAGCAGGGGAAGATACGCAGTATTTT. The V gene is TRBV5-6, the J gene TRBJ2-3; the D gene is possibly TRBD1 (6 bases). V lost 2 bases, J lost 5 bases, and 9 bases lay in between. The CDR3 is 13 amino acids. Germline CDR1 is SGHDT and CDR2 is YYEEEE. The variable domain in full, completed from reference TRBV5-6 and TRBJ2-3, reads DAGVTQSPTHLIKTRGQQVTLRCSPKSGHDTVSWYQQALGQGPQFIFQYYEEEERQRGNFPDRFSGHQFPNYSSELNVNALLLGDSALYLCASSLAGEDTQYFGPGTRLTVL.

This clonotype showed up just a few times. The chain joins TRBV27 to TRBJ2-7; D gene unclear. Deletions cut 5 bases from V and 1 base from J, with 12 bases between. CDR3 length: 14 residues. The germline gives CDR1 MNHEY, CDR2 SMNVEV (reference sequence). The CDR3 spells CASSPHAQSYEQYF. The CDR3 DNA is TGTGCCAGCAGTCCTCACGCGCAGTCCTACGAGCAGTACTTC.

In its sample, this clonotype was seen a few times. The chain joins TRBV28 to TRBJ2-2; possible D gene TRBD1, 6 bases. Germline V gene data show CDR1 as MDHEN and CDR2 as SYDVKM. This CDR3 contains 17 residues. Trimming removed 5 bases at V and 8 bases at J, with 24 bases between. CDR3 sequence (DNA): TGTGCCAGCAGTGGGGACAACTTCCGATCCTTCCGAGGGGAGCTGTTTTTT. This sequence encodes CASSGDNFRSFRGELFF.

Here the CDR3 reads CASSQERTVNTGELFF. The CDR3, as DNA: TGCGCCAGCAGCCAGGAACGGACAGTAAACACCGGGGAGCTGTTTTTT. This rearrangement joins TRBV4-3 to TRBJ2-2; D possibly corresponds to TRBD1 (6 bases). V was clipped by 3 bases and J by 2 bases, with 13 bases between them. The CDR3 sequence is 16 residues long. Germline CDR1 LGHNA, CDR2 YSLEER.

The CDR3 here is CASFFGGSVDTQYF. CDR3 nucleotides: TGTGCCAGCTTCTTCGGGGGATCGGTAGATACGCAGTATTTT. This sequence joins TRBV12-3 or TRBV12-4 and TRBJ2-3; a weak D match, TRBD2 (6 bases). Trimming took 8 bases from V and 5 from J, leaving 17 bases between them. The CDR3 consists of 14 residues.

This clonotype has a handful of counts. This chain links TRBV19 with TRBJ2-1; D remains ambiguous. The V gene lost 9 bases and the J gene lost 0 bases, with 15 bases spanning the gap. This CDR3 contains 15 residues. The germline V gene has CDR1 LNHDA and CDR2 SQIVND (reference sequence). CDR3 DNA sequence: TGTGCCAGAGTAGTGAGTGCCCGCTCCTACAATGAGCAGTTCTTC. Residues: CARVVSARSYNEQFF.

The chain links TRBV13 to TRBJ1-6; possible D gene TRBD1, 6 bases. Germline V CDR1 and CDR2: PRHDT, FYEKMQ (reference sequence). The CDR3 spans 13 residues. V dropped 6 bases and J dropped 9 bases, with 12 bases sitting between them. The CDR3 DNA follows: TGTGCCAGCAGATACAGGGTTGGTTCACCCCTCCACTTT. This gives the protein CASRYRVGSPLHF.

This clonotype was recorded at least ten times. The chain joins TRBV29-1 to TRBJ1-2; D remains ambiguous. Deletions cut 4 bases from V and 6 bases from J, with 9 bases between. This CDR3 region has 11 residues. The germline CDR1 and CDR2 sequences are SQVTM and ANQGSEA. The CDR3 protein is CSVGMEDGYTF. In nucleotides, the CDR3 is TGCAGCGTTGGCATGGAGGATGGCTACACCTTC.

This chain joins TRBV10-3 and TRBJ2-3; D is undetermined. V was clipped by 3 bases and J by 6 bases, with 13 bases between them. The CDR3 has 14 amino acids. Germline CDR1 ENHRY, CDR2 SYGVKD. The DNA for the CDR3 is TGTGCCATCAGTGACCGCTCAAAGGGCGATACGCAGTATTTT. Translation: CAISDRSKGDTQYF.

This chain joins TRBV6-5 and TRBJ2-7, with D hard to call. CDR3 size: 11 residues. V was pared by 7 bases and J by 7 bases, with 11 bases between. CDR1 and CDR2 (germline): MNHEY, SVGAGI. The CDR3 reads CASKGPREQYF. The CDR3 DNA is TGTGCCAGCAAGGGCCCCCGGGAGCAGTACTTC.

The V gene is TRBV5-4, the J gene TRBJ2-7, with 7 positions matching TRBD2. From germline, CDR1 is SGHNT and CDR2 YYREEE (reference sequence). The CDR3 totals 16 residues. Trimming cost V 0 bases and J 0 bases; bases outside gene matches: 6. CDR3 sequence: CASSLGGGSSSYEQYF. The CDR3 region has the DNA TGTGCCAGCAGCTTGGGGGGCGGGAGCTCCTCCTACGAGCAGTACTTC.

This clonotype was counted only a few times. J is TRBJ2-1 and V is TRBV5-6; 10 bases agree with TRBD2. The CDR3 has 15 residues. V trimming: 2 bases; J trimming: 7 bases; junction bases outside the gene matches: 6. Germline loops: CDR1 SGHDT, CDR2 YYEEEE. The CDR3 reads CASSLIAGGGNEQFF. The CDR3 DNA follows: TGTGCCAGCAGCTTAATAGCGGGAGGAGGGAATGAGCAGTTCTTC. Variable domain in full (rest from reference TRBV5-6 and TRBJ2-1): DAGVTQSPTHLIKTRGQQVTLRCSPKSGHDTVSWYQQALGQGPQFIFQYYEEEERQRGNFPDRFSGHQFPNYSSELNVNALLLGDSALYLCASSLIAGGGNEQFFGPGTRLTVL.

This clonotype has a handful of counts. This chain links TRBV3-1 with TRBJ2-7; possible D gene TRBD2, 6 bases. The CDR3 totals 14 residues. The V end lost 1 base, the J end lost 7 bases, and 14 bases lay between the germline ends. Germline V gene data show CDR1 as LGHDT and CDR2 as YNNKEL (reference sequence). The CDR3 is CASSQVGGPGEQYF. Written as DNA, the CDR3 is TGTGCCAGCAGCCAAGTCGGGGGTCCTGGGGAGCAGTACTTC.

This clonotype came up a few times. The rearrangement joins TRBV5-4 to TRBJ2-5, with D possibly being TRBD2 (5 bases). Germline V lookup: CDR1 SGHNT, CDR2 YYREEE (reference sequence). V was shortened by 4 bases and J by 6 bases, with 22 bases between the two germline ends. CDR3 length: 16 residues. The CDR3 reads CASSPWPGSGVQTQYF. The DNA of the CDR3 is TGTGCCAGCAGCCCATGGCCGGGATCCGGGGTGCAGACCCAGTACTTC.

In this sample, this clonotype turned up a few times. This rearrangement joins TRBV12-3 or TRBV12-4 to TRBJ1-5, with 10 positions matching TRBD1. Trimming at V came to 2 bases and at J to 7 bases, leaving 8 bases not matched to a gene. The CDR3 loop spans 16 amino acids. The CDR3 sequence is CASSLRGQGSGQPQHF. For the CDR3, the DNA is TGTGCCAGCAGTTTAAGGGGACAGGGGTCCGGGCAGCCCCAGCATTTT.

The gene calls are TRBV7-2 and TRBJ1-6, with D uncertain. V dropped 1 base and J dropped 4 bases, with 11 bases sitting between them. The length of the CDR3 is 16 residues. CDR1 and CDR2 (germline): SGHTA, FQGNSA. The CDR3 sequence is CASSLGSFSYNSPLHF. The CDR3 DNA reads TGTGCCAGCAGCTTAGGGTCCTTTTCATATAATTCACCCCTCCACTTT.

A few counts support this clonotype. V and J are TRBV10-3 and TRBJ2-5; TRBD1 might be the D (7 bases). V dropped 5 bases and J dropped 5 bases, with 21 bases sitting between them. CDR3 size: 16 residues. CDR1 is ENHRY, CDR2 SYGVKD, per germline. The CDR3 loop reads CAISRGSNRGQETQYF. The CDR3 nucleotides read TGTGCCATCAGTCGGGGGTCCAACAGGGGACAGGAGACCCAGTACTTC.

This clonotype was seen a few times. The chain uses TRBV24-1 and TRBJ2-1; 8 bases are shared with TRBD2. This CDR3 comprises 14 residues. Germline loops: CDR1 KGHDR, CDR2 SFDVKD. With V trimmed by 3 bases and J by 6 bases, 3 bases remained unmatched. CDR3 loop: CATSDEGTSNEQFF. The CDR3 region has the DNA TGTGCCACCAGTGATGAGGGGACTAGCAATGAGCAGTTCTTC.

This clonotype has just a few counts. The J gene is TRBJ2-5, the V gene TRBV29-1, with D perhaps TRBD1 (6 bases). Trimming removed 8 bases at V and 5 bases at J, with 18 bases between. CDR1 is SQVTM, CDR2 ANQGSEA, per germline. The CDR3 has 13 residues. CDR3 in amino acids: CSTRQVVGETQYF. CDR3 DNA: TGCAGCACCCGACAGGTGGTAGGGGAGACCCAGTACTTC.

This clonotype was seen only a few times. The rearrangement links TRBV29-1 to TRBJ2-7; D perhaps matches TRBD2 (6 bases). V shed 5 bases and J shed 0 bases, with 20 bases lying between them. This CDR3 contains 16 residues. Germline V gene data show CDR1 as SQVTM and CDR2 as ANQGSEA. CDR3 sequence: CSVTGGQDGSSYEQYF. For the CDR3, the DNA is TGCAGCGTTACAGGAGGCCAGGACGGGAGCTCCTACGAGCAGTACTTC.

This clonotype has more than one count but fewer than ten. The chain links TRBV5-5 to TRBJ2-1; D could derive from TRBD1 or TRBD2 (5 bases each). The CDR3 length is 15 residues. CDR1 is SGHKS and CDR2 is YYEKEE in the germline V gene (reference sequence). The V and J ends lost 4 bases and 6 bases respectively, with 17 bases between them. CDR3 nucleotides: TGTGCCAGCAGCCTTTCGGGACGGTACACCAATGAGCAGTTCTTC. It yields the protein CASSLSGRYTNEQFF.

This clonotype was seen many times. V gene TRBV12-3 or TRBV12-4 combines with J gene TRBJ1-1, with D hard to call. V lost 3 bases and J 5 bases, leaving 13 bases between the germline ends. CDR3 length: 14 residues. The CDR3 DNA reads as TGTGCCAGCAGTTTGGTTATAGTGAGGACTGAAGCTTTCTTT. This encodes CASSLVIVRTEAFF.

The chain uses TRBV20-1 and TRBJ2-2; the match to TRBD1 covers 9 bases. Per germline, CDR1 DFQATT and CDR2 SNEGSKA (reference sequence). This CDR3 is 15 amino acids long. V trimming: 2 bases; J trimming: 5 bases; junction bases outside the gene matches: 6. CDR3 in amino acids: CSARNTGGATGELFF. For the CDR3, the DNA is TGCAGTGCTAGAAATACAGGGGGCGCGACCGGGGAGCTGTTTTTT.

As DNA, the CDR3 is TGTGCCAGCATCCAGGCCTATGGCTACACCTTC. Its translation is CASIQAYGYTF. The rearrangement uses TRBV7-2 and TRBJ1-2; D not certain. Trimming removed 7 bases at V and 4 bases at J, with 7 bases between. This CDR3 spans 11 amino acids. The V gene's germline CDR1 is SGHTA and CDR2 FQGNSA.